This T cell receptor beta chain came from a study of a mutant IDH1 vaccine in newly diagnosed glioma. Study details: Males made up roughly 62% and females roughly 40% of treated patients, whose mean age was roughly 40 years. Previous treatment comprised radiotherapy, temozolomide, or both, mostly both. Study outcomes and limitations: Of all patients, approximately 93% showed vaccine-induced immune responses.

Repertoires were generated with immunoSEQ multiplex PCR, while TCRdb's copy carries only in-frame clones and drops some. The sample has about 25,000 clones, just over 90% seen once. Described time point: baseline, week 1 (first vaccination visit). The treatment is: pre-vaccination baseline after standard-of-care therapy. Diagnosis in the donors showed new WHO grade 3 or 4 astrocytomas that were IDH1-mutant and ATRX-lost. V was pared by 0 bases and J by 4 bases, with 12 bases between. There are 15 residues in the CDR3. The germline gives CDR1 ENHRY, CDR2 SYGVKD. Worth noting for this clone: The antigen remains unidentified.

Sequenced here: PBMCs, sampled from a glioma patient treated with radiotherapy, temozolomide or both. The sequence was collected from a man aged 35-49 years with glioma. The chain employs TRBV10-3 and TRBJ1-2; no reliable D call. DNA of the CDR3: TGTGCCATCAGTGAGTCGTCAGGAGCTCTCTATGGCTACACCTTC. Translating gives CAISESSGALYGYTF.